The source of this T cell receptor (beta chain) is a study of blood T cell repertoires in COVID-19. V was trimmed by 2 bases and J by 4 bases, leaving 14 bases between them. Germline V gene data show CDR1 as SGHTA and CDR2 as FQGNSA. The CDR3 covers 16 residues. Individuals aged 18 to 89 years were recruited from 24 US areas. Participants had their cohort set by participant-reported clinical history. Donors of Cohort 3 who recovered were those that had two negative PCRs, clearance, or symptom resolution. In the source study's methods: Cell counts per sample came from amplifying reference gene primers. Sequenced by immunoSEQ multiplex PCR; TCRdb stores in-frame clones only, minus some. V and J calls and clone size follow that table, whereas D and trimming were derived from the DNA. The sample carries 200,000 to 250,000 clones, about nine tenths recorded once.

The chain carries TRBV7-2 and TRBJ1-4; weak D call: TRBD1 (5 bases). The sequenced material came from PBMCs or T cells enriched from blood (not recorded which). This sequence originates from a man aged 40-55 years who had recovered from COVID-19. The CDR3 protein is CASSLTYLQGNEKLFF. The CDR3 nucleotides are TGTGCCAGCAGCTTAACTTATCTGCAGGGTAATGAAAAACTGTTTTTT.